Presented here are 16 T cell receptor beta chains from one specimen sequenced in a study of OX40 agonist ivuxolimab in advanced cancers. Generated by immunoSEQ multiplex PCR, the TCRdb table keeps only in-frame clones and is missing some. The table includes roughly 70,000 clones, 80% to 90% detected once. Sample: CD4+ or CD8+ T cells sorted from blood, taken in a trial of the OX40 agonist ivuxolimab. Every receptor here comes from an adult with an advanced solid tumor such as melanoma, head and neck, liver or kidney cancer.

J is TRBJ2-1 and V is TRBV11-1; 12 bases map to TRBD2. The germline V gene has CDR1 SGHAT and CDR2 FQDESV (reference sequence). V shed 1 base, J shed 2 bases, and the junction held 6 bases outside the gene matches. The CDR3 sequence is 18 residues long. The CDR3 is CASSLGRTSGEAYNEQFF. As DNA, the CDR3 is TGTGCCAGCAGCTTAGGAAGGACTAGCGGGGAGGCCTACAATGAGCAGTTCTTC.

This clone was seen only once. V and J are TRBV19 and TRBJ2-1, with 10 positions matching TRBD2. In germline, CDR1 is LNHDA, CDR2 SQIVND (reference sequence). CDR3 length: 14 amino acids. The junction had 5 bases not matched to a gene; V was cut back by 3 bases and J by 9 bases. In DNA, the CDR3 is TGTGCCAGTAGTATTCTAGCGGGAGAAGTTGAGCAGTTCTTC. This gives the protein CASSILAGEVEQFF.

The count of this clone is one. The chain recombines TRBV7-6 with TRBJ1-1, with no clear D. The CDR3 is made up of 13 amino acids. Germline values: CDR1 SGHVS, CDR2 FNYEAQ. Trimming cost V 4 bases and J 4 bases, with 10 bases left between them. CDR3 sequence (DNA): TGTGCCAGCAGCTGGGGTGAGATCACTGAAGCTTTCTTT. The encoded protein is CASSWGEITEAFF.

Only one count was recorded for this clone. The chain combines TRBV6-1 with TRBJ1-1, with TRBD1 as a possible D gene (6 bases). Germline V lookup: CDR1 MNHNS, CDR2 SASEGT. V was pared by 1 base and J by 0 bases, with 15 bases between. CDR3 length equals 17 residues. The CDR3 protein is CASSEGLLQGLNTEAFF. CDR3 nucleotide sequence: TGTGCCAGCAGTGAAGGCCTCCTACAGGGTCTGAACACTGAAGCTTTCTTT.

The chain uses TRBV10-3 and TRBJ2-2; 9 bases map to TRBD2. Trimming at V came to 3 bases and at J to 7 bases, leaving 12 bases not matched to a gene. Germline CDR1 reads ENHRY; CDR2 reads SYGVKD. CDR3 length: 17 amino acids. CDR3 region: CAISDLSGSGSIGELFF. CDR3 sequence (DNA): TGTGCCATCAGTGACCTTAGCGGGAGTGGGTCGATCGGGGAGCTGTTTTTT.

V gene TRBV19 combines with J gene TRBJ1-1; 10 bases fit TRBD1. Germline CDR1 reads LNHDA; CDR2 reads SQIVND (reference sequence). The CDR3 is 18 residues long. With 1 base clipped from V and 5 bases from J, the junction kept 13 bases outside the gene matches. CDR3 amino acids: CASSIGHDRGLVRTEAFF. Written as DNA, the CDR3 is TGTGCCAGTAGTATAGGGCACGACAGGGGGCTGGTGAGGACTGAAGCTTTCTTT.

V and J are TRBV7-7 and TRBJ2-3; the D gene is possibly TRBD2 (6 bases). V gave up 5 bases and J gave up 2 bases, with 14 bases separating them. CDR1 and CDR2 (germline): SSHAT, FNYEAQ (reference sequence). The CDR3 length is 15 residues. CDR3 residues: CASSISGGFTDTQYF. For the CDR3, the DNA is TGTGCCAGCAGCATCAGTGGGGGGTTCACAGATACGCAGTATTTT.

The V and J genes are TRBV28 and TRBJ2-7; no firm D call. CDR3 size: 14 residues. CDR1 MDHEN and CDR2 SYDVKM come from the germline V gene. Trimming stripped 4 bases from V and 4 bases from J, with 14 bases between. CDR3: CASSSYGELYEQYF. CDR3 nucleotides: TGTGCCAGCAGTTCATATGGTGAACTTTACGAGCAGTACTTC.

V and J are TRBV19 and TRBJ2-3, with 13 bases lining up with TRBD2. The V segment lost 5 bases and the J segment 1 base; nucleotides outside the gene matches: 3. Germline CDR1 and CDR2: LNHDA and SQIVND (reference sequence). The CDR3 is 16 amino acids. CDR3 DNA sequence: TGTGCCAGTAGTGTAGGACTAGCGGGAGGCACAGATACGCAGTATTTT. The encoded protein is CASSVGLAGGTDTQYF.

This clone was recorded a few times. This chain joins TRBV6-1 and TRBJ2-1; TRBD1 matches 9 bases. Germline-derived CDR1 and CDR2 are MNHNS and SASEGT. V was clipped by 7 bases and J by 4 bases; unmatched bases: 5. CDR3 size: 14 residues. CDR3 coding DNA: TGTGCCAGCACGCCGGGACAGGGATACAATGAGCAGTTCTTC. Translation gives CASTPGQGYNEQFF.

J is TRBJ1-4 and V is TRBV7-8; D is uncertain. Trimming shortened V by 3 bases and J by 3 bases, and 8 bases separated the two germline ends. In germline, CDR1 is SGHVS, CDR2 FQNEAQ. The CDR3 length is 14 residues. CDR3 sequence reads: CASSFPGSNEKLFF. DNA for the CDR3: TGTGCCAGCAGCTTCCCGGGGTCTAATGAAAAACTGTTTTTT.

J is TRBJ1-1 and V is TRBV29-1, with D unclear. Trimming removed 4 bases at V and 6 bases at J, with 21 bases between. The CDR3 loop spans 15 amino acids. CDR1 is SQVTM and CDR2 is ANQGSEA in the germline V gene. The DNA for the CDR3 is TGCAGCGTTGTAAGTAGAGGGTCCACTCTCCCTGAAGCTTTCTTT. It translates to CSVVSRGSTLPEAFF.

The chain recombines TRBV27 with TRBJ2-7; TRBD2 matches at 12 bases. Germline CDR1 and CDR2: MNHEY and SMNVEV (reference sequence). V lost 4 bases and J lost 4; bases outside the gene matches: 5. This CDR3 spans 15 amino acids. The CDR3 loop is CASSYLAGGPYEQYF. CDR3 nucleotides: TGTGCCAGCAGTTACCTAGCGGGAGGGCCTTACGAGCAGTACTTC.

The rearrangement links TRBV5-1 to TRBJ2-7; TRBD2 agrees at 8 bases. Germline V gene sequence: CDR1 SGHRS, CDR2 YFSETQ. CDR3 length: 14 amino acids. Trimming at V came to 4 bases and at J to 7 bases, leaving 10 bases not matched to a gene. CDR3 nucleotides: TGCGCCAGCAGCCGCAGCCGGGAGGGCCGGGAGCAGTACTTC. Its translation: CASSRSREGREQYF.

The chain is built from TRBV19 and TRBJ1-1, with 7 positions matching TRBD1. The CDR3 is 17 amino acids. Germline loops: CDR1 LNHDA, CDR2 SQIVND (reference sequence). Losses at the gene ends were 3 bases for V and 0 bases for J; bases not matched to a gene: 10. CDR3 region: CASSIGRDSFMNTEAFF. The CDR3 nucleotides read TGTGCCAGTAGTATCGGCCGGGACAGCTTCATGAACACTGAAGCTTTCTTT.

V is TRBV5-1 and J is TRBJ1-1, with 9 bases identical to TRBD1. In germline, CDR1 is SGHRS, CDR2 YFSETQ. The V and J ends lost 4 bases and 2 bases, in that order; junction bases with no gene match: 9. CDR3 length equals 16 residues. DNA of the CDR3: TGCGCCAGCAGCCTGGTCGGGACAGGGATAAACACTGAAGCTTTCTTT. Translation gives CASSLVGTGINTEAFF.